This T cell receptor (beta chain) is from a study of molecular identifiers for immune sequencing clone quantification. The V gene lost 0 bases and the J gene lost 2 bases, with 20 bases spanning the gap. This CDR3 has 17 amino acids. Germline V gives CDR1 SQVTM, CDR2 ANQGSEA. Libraries from naive CD8 cells were generated from roughly 21,000 to 960,000 sorted cells (with 10%, 30% or 50% RNA). When naive CD8 T cells were sorted, they were gated as CD8+CD4-CCR7+CD45RA+. TCRdb processed the PCR reads anew with MiXCR; each CDR3 protein has one entry. The repertoire holds under 600,000 distinct CDR3 sequences, with about a fifth as singletons. This clonotype was seen more than once but under ten times. What it binds is not known. Overall study findings and caveats: In naive cells, clones above 20 RNA copies held under 1% of molecules, whereas in effector cells they held over 99%. Reports indicate spiked Jurkat TCR RNA from one cell could be found among about a million naive cells.

The TCR was taken from a human donor in good health. Some libraries in this study had Jurkat cell RNA spiked in. V gene TRBV29-1 combines with J gene TRBJ2-7; D unclear. The source material was naive CD8+ T cells from blood, with Jurkat cell RNA spiked in. Stated subset: FACS-sorted CD8+CD4-CCR7+CD45RA+ naive T cells. The CDR3 coding sequence is TGCAGCGTTGAAGAATTAATTGGATTGACTGATGCCTACGAGCAGTACTTC. Its protein product is CSVEELIGLTDAYEQYF.